This section outlines one T cell receptor beta chain sequence together with its context. TCRdb ran MiXCR on the 5' RACE reads and lists one entry per CDR3 protein. The sample records 250,000 to 400,000 distinct CDR3 sequences, 14% being singletons. This CDR3 contains 12 residues. Trimming removed 6 bases from V and 5 bases from J, with 10 bases in between. Per germline, CDR1 SNHLY and CDR2 FYNNEI. This specimen comes from a study of T-cell memory formation after mild COVID-19. Study-level background: Most TCR clusters belonged to a single donor.

The J gene is TRBJ2-5, the V gene TRBV2, with D possibly TRBD1 on 5 matching bases. The receptor was isolated from a man younger than 35 who had mild COVID-19 (a few samples of this study predate the infection). Cell type and time point are not known. The sample taken for sequencing was PBMCs or a T cell subset sorted from them (not recorded which). CDR3 protein: CASRYDSETQYF. The CDR3 nucleotides are TGTGCCAGCAGATATGACAGCGAGACCCAGTACTTC.